Listed below are T cell receptor beta chains from one sample, sequenced in a study of shared clonotypes between healthy human individuals. Produced via immunoSEQ multiplex PCR; TCRdb's table is partial and in-frame only. This sample yields around 700,000 clones, of which roughly 73% are seen a single time; around 1.8% belongs to the top ten. Sequencing was done on a sample of memory CD4+ T cells sorted from blood. The source of these receptors is a woman in her twenties or thirties in good health. CDR3s include the opening cysteine and the closing phenylalanine or tryptophan. D genes are given only for firm matches. Size values are once, few and many counts, or a class for expanded clones, and some rows have none.

d_call clone_size j_call v_call cdr3_aa cdr3_nt
TRBD2 many TRBJ2-1 TRBV19 CASSSSGAGGRNEQFF TGTGCCAGTAGTTCCTCCGGGGCGGGAGGGCGAAATGAGCAGTTCTTC
NA NA TRBJ1-2 TRBV27 CASSLSIGGRESGYTF TGTGCCAGCAGTTTATCGATCGGTGGCAGGGAGAGTGGCTACACCTTC
TRBD2 NA TRBJ2-3 TRBV7-7 CASSPSGRGADTQYF TGTGCCAGCAGCCCGAGCGGGAGAGGGGCAGATACGCAGTATTTT
TRBD2 NA TRBJ2-7 TRBV28 CASSSAGAYEQYF TGTGCCAGCAGTTCGGCGGGAGCCTACGAGCAGTACTTC
TRBD1 few TRBJ2-3 TRBV30 CAWNRGTESTDTQYF TGTGCCTGGAACAGGGGGACCGAAAGCACAGATACGCAGTATTTT
NA NA TRBJ2-1 TRBV6-1 CASSGTDYNEQFF TGTGCCAGCAGTGGAACAGATTACAATGAGCAGTTCTTC
NA few TRBJ2-3 TRBV6-5 CASSSRPNPGTDTQYF TGTGCCAGCAGTTCCCGACCCAATCCCGGCACAGATACGCAGTATTTT
NA once TRBJ2-2 TRBV19 CASRNTGAPNTGELFF TGTGCCAGTAGAAATACAGGCGCCCCGAACACCGGGGAGCTGTTTTTT
NA many TRBJ1-2 TRBV29-1 CSVVRAEDYGYTF TGCAGCGTTGTTAGGGCCGAAGACTATGGCTACACCTTC
TRBD1 NA TRBJ2-2 TRBV11-2 CASSSDRVTGELFF TGTGCCAGCAGCTCGGACAGGGTCACCGGGGAGCTGTTTTTT
NA NA TRBJ1-2 TRBV7-9 CASSLQELYGYTF TGTGCCAGCAGCTTACAGGAGCTCTATGGCTACACCTTC
NA few TRBJ2-2 TRBV28 CASSLIPSGTNTGELFF TGTGCCAGCAGTCTTATACCCTCGGGGACCAACACCGGGGAGCTGTTTTTT
NA NA TRBJ2-2 TRBV5-1 CASSPDPGPSGGELFF TGCGCCAGCAGCCCCGACCCGGGACCGTCGGGCGGGGAGCTGTTTTTT
NA NA TRBJ2-1 TRBV19 CASKRASSYNEQFF TGTGCCAGTAAACGCGCGAGCTCCTACAATGAGCAGTTCTTC
NA NA TRBJ2-7 TRBV10-3 CAISGIGHEQYF TGTGCCATCAGCGGGATCGGACACGAGCAGTACTTC
NA few TRBJ2-1 TRBV25-1 CASSDPDSDGYNEQFF TGTGCCAGCAGTGATCCGGACAGCGACGGCTACAATGAGCAGTTCTTC
NA NA TRBJ2-5 TRBV5-1 CASSLNPNNQETQYF TGCGCCAGCAGCTTGAACCCAAACAACCAAGAGACCCAGTACTTC
NA NA TRBJ1-4 TRBV5-1 CASSLGARGMTNEKLFF TGCGCCAGCAGCTTGGGGGCCAGGGGTATGACTAATGAAAAACTGTTTTTT
TRBD2 NA TRBJ2-1 TRBV9 CASSPRTSGSSYNEQFF TGTGCCAGCAGCCCCCGGACTAGCGGGTCCTCCTACAATGAGCAGTTCTTC
NA NA TRBJ1-3 TRBV6-1 CASSEALGGGNTIYF TGTGCCAGCAGTGAAGCGCTGGGTGGTGGAAACACCATATATTTT
TRBD1 NA TRBJ2-1 TRBV5-1 CASSFSPTGTSYNEQFF TGCGCCAGCAGTTTCTCCCCGACAGGGACCTCCTACAATGAGCAGTTCTTC
NA NA TRBJ2-1 TRBV5-1 CASSMTGRSSYNEQFF TGCGCCAGCAGCATGACGGGCCGTAGCTCCTACAATGAGCAGTTCTTC
NA NA TRBJ2-7 TRBV30 CAWSTVGHEQYF TGTGCCTGGAGTACCGTAGGGCACGAGCAGTACTTC
NA NA TRBJ2-7 TRBV27 CASRGGSSYEQYF TGTGCCAGCAGGGGGGGCAGCTCCTACGAGCAGTACTTC